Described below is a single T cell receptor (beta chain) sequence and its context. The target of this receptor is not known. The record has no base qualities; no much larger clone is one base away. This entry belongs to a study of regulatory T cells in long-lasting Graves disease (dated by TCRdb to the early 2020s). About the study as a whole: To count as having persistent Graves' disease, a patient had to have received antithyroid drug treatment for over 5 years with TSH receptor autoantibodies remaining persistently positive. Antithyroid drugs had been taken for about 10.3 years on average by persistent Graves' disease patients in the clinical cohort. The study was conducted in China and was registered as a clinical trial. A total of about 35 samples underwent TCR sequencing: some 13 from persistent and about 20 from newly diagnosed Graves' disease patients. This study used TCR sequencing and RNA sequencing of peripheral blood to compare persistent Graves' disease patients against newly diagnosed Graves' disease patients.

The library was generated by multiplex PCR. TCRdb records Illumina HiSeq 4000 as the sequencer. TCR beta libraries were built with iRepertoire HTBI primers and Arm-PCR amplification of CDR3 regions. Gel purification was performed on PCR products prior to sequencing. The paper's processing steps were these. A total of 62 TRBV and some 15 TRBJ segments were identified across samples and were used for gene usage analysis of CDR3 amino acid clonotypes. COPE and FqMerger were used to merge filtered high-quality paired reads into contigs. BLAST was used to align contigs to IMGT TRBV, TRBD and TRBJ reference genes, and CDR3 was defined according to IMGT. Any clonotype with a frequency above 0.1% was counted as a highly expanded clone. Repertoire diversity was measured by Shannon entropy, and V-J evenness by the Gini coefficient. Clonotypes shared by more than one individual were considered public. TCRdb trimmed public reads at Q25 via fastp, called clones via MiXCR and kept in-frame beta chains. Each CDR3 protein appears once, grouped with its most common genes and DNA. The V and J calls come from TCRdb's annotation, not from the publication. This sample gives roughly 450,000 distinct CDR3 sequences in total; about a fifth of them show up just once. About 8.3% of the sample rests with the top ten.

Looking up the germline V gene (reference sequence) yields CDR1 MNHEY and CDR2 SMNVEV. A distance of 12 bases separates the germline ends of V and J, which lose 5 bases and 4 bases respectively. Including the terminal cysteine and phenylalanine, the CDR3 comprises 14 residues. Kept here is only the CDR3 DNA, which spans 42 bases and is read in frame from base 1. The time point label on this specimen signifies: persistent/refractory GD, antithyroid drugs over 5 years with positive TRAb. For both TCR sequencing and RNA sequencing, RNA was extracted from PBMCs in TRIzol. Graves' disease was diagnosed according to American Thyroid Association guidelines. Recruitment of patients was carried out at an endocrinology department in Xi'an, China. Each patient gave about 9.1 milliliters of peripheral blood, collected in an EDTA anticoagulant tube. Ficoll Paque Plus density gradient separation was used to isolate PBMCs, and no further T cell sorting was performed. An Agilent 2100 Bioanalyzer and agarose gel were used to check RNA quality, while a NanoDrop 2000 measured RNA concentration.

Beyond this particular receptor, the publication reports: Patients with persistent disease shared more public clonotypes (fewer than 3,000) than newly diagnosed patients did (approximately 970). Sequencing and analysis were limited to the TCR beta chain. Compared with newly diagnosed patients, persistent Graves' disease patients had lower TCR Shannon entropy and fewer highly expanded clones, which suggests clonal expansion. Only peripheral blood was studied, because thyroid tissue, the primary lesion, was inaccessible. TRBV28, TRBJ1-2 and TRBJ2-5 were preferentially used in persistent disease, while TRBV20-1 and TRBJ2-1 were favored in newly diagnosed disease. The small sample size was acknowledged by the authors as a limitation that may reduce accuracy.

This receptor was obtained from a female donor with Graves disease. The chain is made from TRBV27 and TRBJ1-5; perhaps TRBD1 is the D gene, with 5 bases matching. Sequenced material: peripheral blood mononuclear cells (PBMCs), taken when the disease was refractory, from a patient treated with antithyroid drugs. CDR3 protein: CASSPTDRNQPQHF. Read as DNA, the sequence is TGTGCCAGCAGTCCCACAGACAGAAATCAGCCCCAGCATTTT.